This entry lists 28 T cell receptor beta chains sequenced from one sample in a study of T cell responses to AZD1222 COVID-19 vaccine. The assay was immunoSEQ multiplex PCR, and TCRdb's table has in-frame clones only and misses some. Of roughly 84,000 clones in the sample, roughly nine tenths were seen once. The material was peripheral blood, obtained on day 0 of AZD1222 vaccination. The receptors originated from an adult in good health.

CDR3 nucleotide sequence: TGTGCCAGCAGCTTGGGCCTCAATGAAAAACTGTTTTTT. Protein sequence: CASSLGLNEKLFF. This chain joins TRBV7-8 and TRBJ1-4; D remains ambiguous. Per germline, CDR1 SGHVS and CDR2 FQNEAQ. Between the trimmed V and J ends, which lost 3 bases and 5 bases, there was a span of 7 bases. The CDR3 contains 13 residues.

The genes are TRBV30 and TRBJ2-2, with 10 bases matching TRBD1. The junction had 8 bases not matched to a gene; V was cut back by 8 bases and J by 5 bases. The CDR3 runs to 14 residues. Germline values: CDR1 GTSNPN, CDR2 SVGIG (reference sequence). The CDR3 nucleotides are TGTGCCCGCCGACAGGGGGCAAGGACCGGGGAGCTGTTTTTT. Translation gives CARRQGARTGELFF.

The sample holds a few counts of this clone. V is TRBV20-1 and J is TRBJ1-2; weak D call: TRBD1 (5 bases). Germline V lookup: CDR1 DFQATT, CDR2 SNEGSKA (reference sequence). Deletions cut 3 bases from V and 4 bases from J, with 6 bases between. The CDR3 totals 11 residues. The CDR3 loop reads CSASGTYGYTF. In DNA, the CDR3 is TGCAGTGCTAGTGGGACCTATGGCTACACCTTC.

V gene TRBV6-5 combines with J gene TRBJ2-3; 12 bases match TRBD2. Germline CDR1 is MNHEY and CDR2 is SVGAGI. V gave up 6 bases and J gave up 2 bases; unmatched junction bases: 3. This CDR3 has 15 residues. CDR3 bases: TGTGCCAGCAGGAGGACTAGCGGGACCACAGATACGCAGTATTTT. Its translation: CASRRTSGTTDTQYF.

This chain connects TRBV12-3 or TRBV12-4 to TRBJ2-3; the D is unclear. The CDR3 is 12 residues long. Trimming took 3 bases from V and 0 from J, leaving 1 base between them. The CDR3 is CASSFSTDTQYF. The CDR3 DNA is TGTGCCAGCAGTTTCAGCACAGATACGCAGTATTTT.

V is TRBV11-2 and J is TRBJ2-3; D tentatively fits TRBD1 or TRBD2 (5 bases each). Trimming stripped 4 bases from V and 3 bases from J, with 14 bases between. Germline-derived CDR1 and CDR2 are SGHAT and FQNNGV. The CDR3 sequence is 15 residues long. CDR3: CASSSLGDGTDTQYF. The CDR3 DNA is TGTGCCAGCAGCTCCCTAGGGGACGGGACAGATACGCAGTATTTT.

The chain carries TRBV7-9 and TRBJ1-1; TRBD1 aligns across 7 bases. The V and J ends lost 1 base and 8 bases, in that order; junction bases with no gene match: 4. The CDR3 spans 13 residues. The germline V gene encodes CDR1 SEHNR and CDR2 FQNEAQ (reference sequence). CDR3 nucleotides: TGTGCCAGCAGCTTAGGGGGACAGAGGGAAGCTTTCTTT. Translated, it gives CASSLGGQREAFF.

V is TRBV19 and J is TRBJ2-4, with D perhaps assigned TRBD1 or TRBD2 (7 bases each). Germline assignment: CDR1 LNHDA and CDR2 SQIVND (reference sequence). This CDR3 has 12 amino acids. The V gene lost 9 bases and the J gene lost 8 bases, with 14 bases spanning the gap. In DNA form, the CDR3 reads TGTGCCAGCCGACAGGGAGGGGACATTCAGTACTTC. This sequence encodes CASRQGGDIQYF.

The rearrangement joins TRBV2 to TRBJ2-7, with D uncertain. Germline V gene lookup returns CDR1 SNHLY and CDR2 FYNNEI. There are 14 residues in the CDR3. V was shortened by 2 bases and J by 2 bases, with 10 bases between the two germline ends. The CDR3 loop reads CASSERLGPYEQYF. In DNA form, the CDR3 reads TGTGCCAGCAGTGAAAGGCTCGGTCCCTACGAGCAGTACTTC.

The chain joins TRBV6-5 to TRBJ2-5; the D gene could be TRBD1 or TRBD2 (6 bases each). V dropped 6 bases and J dropped 4 bases, with 15 bases sitting between them. The CDR3 is 14 amino acids. Germline V gives CDR1 MNHEY, CDR2 SVGAGI. CDR3 sequence (DNA): TGTGCCAGCAGCCCAAGAGGGGGGCGAGAGACCCAGTACTTC. The encoded protein is CASSPRGGRETQYF.

This sequence joins TRBV2 and TRBJ1-5; D is unresolved. The germline CDR1 and CDR2 sequences are SNHLY and FYNNEI. Trimming took 0 bases from V and 0 from J, leaving 6 bases between them. This CDR3 spans 15 amino acids. The CDR3 sequence: CASSEAPDSNQPQHF. CDR3 DNA: TGTGCCAGCAGTGAAGCCCCGGATAGCAATCAGCCCCAGCATTTT.

The rearrangement uses TRBV5-1 and TRBJ2-7; 10 bases map to TRBD1. The CDR3 length is 15 residues. Unmatched junction bases numbered 6, after V lost 4 bases and J lost 2 bases. Germline V gene data show CDR1 as SGHRS and CDR2 as YFSETQ. CDR3 protein: CASSLLGQGAYEQYF. In DNA form, the CDR3 reads TGCGCCAGCAGCCTCCTCGGACAGGGGGCCTACGAGCAGTACTTC.

This chain joins TRBV6-4 and TRBJ2-1; no clear D gene. The CDR3 loop spans 14 amino acids. CDR1 and CDR2 (germline): MRHNA, SNTAGT. V was cut by 2 bases and J by 6 bases, with 11 bases left in between. The CDR3 region is CASSDPGLSNEQFF. The CDR3 nucleotides read TGTGCCAGCAGTGACCCCGGGCTATCCAATGAGCAGTTCTTC.

This sequence joins TRBV11-2 and TRBJ2-4; 11 bases match TRBD2. Germline V gives CDR1 SGHAT, CDR2 FQNNGV. The V segment lost 5 bases and the J segment 6 bases; nucleotides outside the gene matches: 15. This CDR3 has 18 amino acids. DNA of the CDR3: TGTGCCAGCAGCACACAGAACCCACTAGCGGGAGAGATAAACATTCAGTACTTC. Amino acid sequence: CASSTQNPLAGEINIQYF. The full variable domain, rest sourced from reference TRBV11-2 and TRBJ2-4, is EAGVAQSPRYKIIEKRQSVAFWCNPISGHATLYWYQQILGQGPKLLIQFQNNGVVDDSQLPKDRFSAERLKGVDSTLKIQPAKLEDSAVYLCASSTQNPLAGEINIQYFGAGTRLSVL.

This clone occurred once. This sequence joins TRBV10-3 and TRBJ2-7; 10 positions match TRBD2. The germline CDR1 and CDR2 sequences are ENHRY and SYGVKD. The length of the CDR3 is 15 residues. V shed 6 bases and J 0 bases; nucleotides not matched to a gene: 5. The CDR3 spells CAIRRTSGDSYEQYF. The CDR3 nucleotides read TGTGCCATCAGACGGACTAGCGGAGACTCCTACGAGCAGTACTTC.

The V call is TRBV5-4, the J call TRBJ2-7, with TRBD2 matching over 8 bases. The length of the CDR3 is 16 residues. V gave up 0 bases and J gave up 5 bases; unmatched junction bases: 10. The germline gives CDR1 SGHNT, CDR2 YYREEE (reference sequence). The CDR3 loop reads CASSLDEGSGIHEQYF. DNA of the CDR3: TGTGCCAGCAGCTTGGACGAAGGTAGCGGGATCCACGAGCAGTACTTC. Full variable domain (missing parts from reference TRBV5-4 and TRBJ2-7): ETGVTQSPTHLIKTRGQQVTLRCSSQSGHNTVSWYQQALGQGPQFIFQYYREEENGRGNFPPRFSGLQFPNYSSELNVNALELDDSALYLCASSLDEGSGIHEQYFGPGTRLTVT.

This clone was recorded only once. This chain uses TRBV7-9 with TRBJ1-1; a weak D match, TRBD1 (5 bases). This CDR3 comprises 13 residues. Trimming stripped 2 bases from V and 4 bases from J, with 8 bases between. Germline V gene lookup returns CDR1 SEHNR and CDR2 FQNEAQ (reference sequence). CDR3 amino acids: CASSLWDGTEAFF. The CDR3 region has the DNA TGTGCCAGCAGCTTATGGGACGGCACTGAAGCTTTCTTT.

The chain couples TRBV11-3 to TRBJ2-1; 7 bases map to TRBD2. The CDR3 totals 17 residues. Looked up from germline, CDR1 is SGHNT and CDR2 is YENEEA. J gave up 3 bases and V 0 bases, and 8 bases lay outside the gene matches. CDR3 region: CASSLEGREKGYNEQFF. The DNA for the CDR3 is TGTGCCAGCAGCTTAGAGGGGCGGGAGAAAGGCTACAATGAGCAGTTCTTC. Drawing the rest from reference TRBV11-3 and TRBJ2-1, the complete variable domain is EAGVVQSPRYKIIEKKQPVAFWCNPISGHNTLYWYLQNLGQGPELLIRYENEEAVDDSQLPKDRFSAERLKGVDSTLKIQPAELGDSAVYLCASSLEGREKGYNEQFFGPGTRLTVL.

This CDR3 reads CASSQVRHEQFF. The CDR3 DNA sequence: TGTGCCAGCAGCCAAGTACGTCATGAGCAGTTCTTC. The chain uses TRBV3-1 (or the pseudogene TRBV3-2) and TRBJ2-1; D is unresolved. Trimming cost V 1 base and J 8 bases, with 6 bases left between them. Germline V gene lookup returns CDR1 LGHDT and CDR2 YNNKEL (reference sequence). The CDR3 contains 12 residues.

This chain links TRBV3-1 (or the pseudogene TRBV3-2) with TRBJ2-5, with 13 bases aligning to TRBD2. Germline assignment: CDR1 LGHDT and CDR2 YNNKEL (reference sequence). This CDR3 region has 17 residues. The V and J ends lost 0 bases and 1 base, in that order; junction bases with no gene match: 2. The chain's CDR3 is CASSQDGLAGAQETQYF. For the CDR3, the DNA is TGTGCCAGCAGCCAAGATGGACTAGCGGGAGCCCAAGAGACCCAGTACTTC.

The genes are TRBV20-1 and TRBJ1-1; D gene ambiguous. CDR1 DFQATT and CDR2 SNEGSKA come from the germline V gene (reference sequence). Between the trimmed V and J ends, which lost 3 bases and 1 base, there was a span of 24 bases. This CDR3 is built from 18 residues. CDR3 residues: CSASGGRSTASRNTEAFF. CDR3 sequence (DNA): TGCAGTGCTAGTGGCGGGAGATCGACTGCGAGCCGGAACACTGAAGCTTTCTTT.

The chain is built from TRBV4-3 and TRBJ2-1; D is uncertain. V was shortened by 0 bases and J by 0 bases, with 9 bases between the two germline ends. The CDR3 has 16 residues. Per germline, CDR1 LGHNA and CDR2 YSLEER. The CDR3 sequence is CASSQEDASSYNEQFF. In nucleotides, the CDR3 is TGCGCCAGCAGCCAAGAGGACGCGAGCTCCTACAATGAGCAGTTCTTC.

This clone was counted once. The chain uses TRBV6-4 and TRBJ2-7; perhaps TRBD2 as D (5 bases). The CDR3 totals 12 residues. CDR1 is MRHNA and CDR2 is SNTAGT in the germline V gene. Deletions cut 6 bases from V and 6 bases from J, with 12 bases between. CDR3 region: CASRKTAGEQYF. The DNA of the CDR3 is TGTGCCAGCAGGAAGACTGCGGGCGAGCAGTACTTC.

The rearrangement uses TRBV9 and TRBJ2-1; 15 bases map to TRBD2. Per the germline V gene, CDR1 is SGDLS and CDR2 is YYNGEE. The CDR3 has 18 amino acids. The ends lost 4 bases at V and 3 bases at J; junction bases unmatched: 8. CDR3 region: CASSLRTSGRAVYNEQFF. The CDR3 region has the DNA TGTGCCAGCAGCTTAAGGACTAGCGGGAGGGCCGTCTACAATGAGCAGTTCTTC.

The chain uses TRBV4-2 and TRBJ1-1; D is uncertain. The V end lost 5 bases, the J end lost 6 bases, and 19 bases lay between the germline ends. The CDR3 extends over 15 amino acids. The germline CDR1 and CDR2 sequences are LGHNA and YNFKEQ. The DNA for the CDR3 is TGTGCCAGCAGCAAGGCGTTGAGGGTTTACCCTGAAGCTTTCTTT. It is translated as CASSKALRVYPEAFF.

The chain combines TRBV9 with TRBJ2-3; D is unclear. The CDR3 consists of 14 residues. Germline V gene sequence: CDR1 SGDLS, CDR2 YYNGEE. V lost 0 bases and J 4 bases, leaving 9 bases between the germline ends. The CDR3 region is CASSVGPESDTQYF. CDR3 in DNA: TGTGCCAGCAGCGTAGGCCCAGAATCAGATACGCAGTATTTT. Full variable domain (missing parts from reference TRBV9 and TRBJ2-3): DSGVTQTPKHLITATGQRVTLRCSPRSGDLSVYWYQQSLDQGLQFLIQYYNGEERAKGNILERFSAQQFPDLHSELNLSSLELGDSALYFCASSVGPESDTQYFGPGTRLTVL.

The V and J genes are TRBV9 and TRBJ1-6; 7 bases agree with TRBD1. The CDR3 runs 15 residues. Germline V gene data show CDR1 as SGDLS and CDR2 as YYNGEE. After removal of 3 bases from V and 5 bases from J, the junction contained 5 bases not matched to a gene. In nucleotides, the CDR3 is TGTGCCAGCAGCGGGGGGGACAGCGATAATTCACCCCTCCACTTT. Translation gives CASSGGDSDNSPLHF.

This clone has a handful of counts. The chain has TRBV30 and TRBJ1-5, with D possibly matching TRBD1 (6 bases). The CDR3 is 15 residues long. V lost 0 bases to trimming and J lost 5 bases, with 14 bases between them. Germline CDR1 and CDR2: GTSNPN and SVGIG (reference sequence). This chain's CDR3 is CAWSVFGGAHQPQHF. CDR3 nucleotide sequence: TGTGCCTGGAGTGTTTTCGGGGGGGCTCATCAGCCCCAGCATTTT. The full variable domain, in which reference TRBV30 and TRBJ1-5 provide the parts outside the CDR3, is SQTIHQWPATLVQPVGSPLSLECTVEGTSNPNLYWYRQAAGRGLQLLFYSVGIGQISSEVPQNLSASRPQDRQFILSSKKLLLSDSGFYLCAWSVFGGAHQPQHFGDGTRLSIL.